The 6 T cell receptor beta chains below all came from one sample that was sequenced in a study of early T cells in non-severe SARS-CoV-2 infection. From the 5' RACE reads, TCRdb called clonotypes with MiXCR, one entry per CDR3 protein. This table holds about 32,000 distinct CDR3 sequences, approximately 10% found once. The sample taken for sequencing was whole blood. The receptors originated from an adult who was a healthcare worker with PCR-confirmed SARS-CoV-2 infection or an uninfected control (not recorded which).

The chain carries TRBV6-6 and TRBJ1-4; possibly TRBD1 for D (6 bases). V was shortened by 4 bases and J by 3 bases, with 9 bases between the two germline ends. The length of the CDR3 is 14 residues. Germline loops: CDR1 MNHNY, CDR2 SVGAGI (reference sequence). The CDR3 sequence: CASSLQGPNEKLFF. DNA of the CDR3: TGTGCCAGCAGTTTACAGGGCCCTAATGAAAAACTGTTTTTT.

This clonotype was detected ten times or more. This chain connects TRBV6-1 to TRBJ2-1; TRBD2 is a possible D gene (5 bases). The CDR3 covers 14 residues. Deletions cut 8 bases from V and 0 bases from J, with 11 bases between. Looked up from germline, CDR1 is MNHNS and CDR2 is SASEGT. CDR3 sequence reads: CASGGRSSYNEQFF. CDR3 coding DNA: TGTGCCAGCGGCGGGCGGAGCTCCTACAATGAGCAGTTCTTC.

This clonotype was counted ten times or more. The V gene is TRBV4-3, the J gene TRBJ1-5; D ambiguous. This CDR3 is 13 amino acids long. Germline CDR1 LGHNA, CDR2 YSLEER. Trimming took off 1 base at V and 6 bases at J, with 7 bases between the two ends. The CDR3 is CASSQGRTQPQHF. The CDR3 DNA reads TGCGCCAGCAGCCAAGGCAGGACTCAGCCCCAGCATTTT.

This clonotype was counted between two and nine times. The chain has TRBV27 and TRBJ1-2; tentatively, D is TRBD1 (6 bases). The germline gives CDR1 MNHEY, CDR2 SMNVEV (reference sequence). This CDR3 is 14 amino acids long. V lost 3 bases to trimming and J lost 3 bases, with 11 bases between them. The chain's CDR3 is CASSLAQGYYGYTF. Written as DNA, the CDR3 is TGTGCCAGCAGTTTGGCCCAGGGGTACTATGGCTACACCTTC.

This clonotype was observed many times. The V gene is TRBV9, the J gene TRBJ1-5; D uncertain. Deletions cut 4 bases from V and 0 bases from J, with 8 bases between. There are 14 residues in the CDR3. The germline V gene encodes CDR1 SGDLS and CDR2 YYNGEE. The CDR3, as DNA: TGTGCCAGCAGCCGTGGGGTTAGCAATCAGCCCCAGCATTTT. It yields the protein CASSRGVSNQPQHF.

This clonotype was detected many times. The genes are TRBV18 and TRBJ2-3; the D gene could be TRBD1 or TRBD2 (5 bases each). Trimming took 3 bases from V and 5 from J, leaving 15 bases between them. The CDR3 length is 15 residues. From germline, CDR1 is KGHSH and CDR2 LQKENI. CDR3 in amino acids: CASSPPGPQRDTQYF. In nucleotides, the CDR3 is TGTGCCAGCTCACCCCCGGGACCGCAGAGAGATACGCAGTATTTT.